A single sample gave rise to the 8 T cell receptor beta chains below, sequenced in a study of control samples from healthy donors and cancer patients. The repertoire was sequenced with immunoSEQ multiplex PCR; TCRdb's copy has only in-frame clones and lacks some. The table has around 180,000 clones, 88% seen once. The sample comprised blood. All receptors derive from a woman in her twenties or thirties in good health.

This sequence joins TRBV10-3 and TRBJ2-1, with TRBD2 matching 7 bases. Germline V gives CDR1 ENHRY, CDR2 SYGVKD. The CDR3 runs to 15 residues. J gave up 8 bases and V 4 bases, and 11 bases lay outside the gene matches. CDR3 region: CAISALREGLHEQFF. Here the CDR3 DNA reads TGTGCCATCAGTGCTTTGAGGGAGGGTCTGCATGAGCAGTTCTTC.

V usage is TRBV6-5 and J usage is TRBJ1-4, with 7 bases that match TRBD1. V was clipped by 0 bases and J by 8 bases; unmatched bases: 6. The CDR3 extends over 15 amino acids. Germline CDR1 is MNHEY and CDR2 is SVGAGI. The CDR3 is CASSYSSRGGEKLFF. As DNA, the CDR3 is TGTGCCAGCAGTTACTCGTCCAGGGGGGGGGAAAAACTGTTTTTT.

This clone was detected a few times. The chain uses TRBV18 and TRBJ2-5, with D tentatively TRBD2 (6 bases). The CDR3 runs 13 residues. The V end lost 2 bases, the J end lost 4 bases, and 8 bases lay between the germline ends. Germline-derived CDR1 and CDR2 are KGHSH and LQKENI. The CDR3 region is CASSPGGLETQYF. The DNA for the CDR3 is TGTGCCAGCTCACCAGGGGGGTTAGAGACCCAGTACTTC.

The V call is TRBV28, the J call TRBJ1-6, with 7 bases matching TRBD1. The germline gives CDR1 MDHEN, CDR2 SYDVKM. J lost 0 bases, V lost 5 bases, and 10 bases had no gene match. The CDR3 contains 18 residues. The CDR3: CASSGRQGESSYNSPLHF. The CDR3 DNA sequence: TGTGCCAGCAGTGGAAGACAGGGCGAGAGCTCCTATAATTCACCCCTCCACTTT.

V gene TRBV19 combines with J gene TRBJ1-1; D may be TRBD1 (5 bases). The CDR3 has 14 residues. Trimming pared 7 bases from V and 0 bases from J, leaving 12 bases between. Germline lookup yields CDR1 LNHDA and CDR2 SQIVND (reference sequence). CDR3 nucleotides: TGTGCCAGTAATCGGGGACCGTTGAACACTGAAGCTTTCTTT. Protein: CASNRGPLNTEAFF.

This chain connects TRBV3-1 (or the pseudogene TRBV3-2) to TRBJ2-1; weak D call: TRBD2 (6 bases). The germline V gene encodes CDR1 LGHDT and CDR2 YNNKEL (reference sequence). Trimming left V 3 bases short and J 6 bases short, with 15 bases between. There are 15 residues in the CDR3. CDR3 sequence (DNA): TGTGCCAGCAGCCAGAGGCCCGGGACTGGCAATGAGCAGTTCTTC. Amino acid sequence: CASSQRPGTGNEQFF.

The chain recombines TRBV5-1 with TRBJ2-2; no definite D call. V was trimmed by 0 bases and J by 5 bases, leaving 5 bases between them. CDR1 and CDR2 (germline): SGHRS, YFSETQ. CDR3 length: 13 amino acids. The CDR3, as DNA: TGCGCCAGCAGCTTGGGCGAGACCGGGGAGCTGTTTTTT. Protein sequence: CASSLGETGELFF.

The chain uses TRBV29-1 and TRBJ1-1; possible D gene TRBD1, 6 bases. The V end lost 4 bases, the J end lost 7 bases, and 10 bases lay between the germline ends. CDR3 length: 11 residues. The germline V gene encodes CDR1 SQVTM and CDR2 ANQGSEA. CDR3 sequence: CSVGQDSEAFF. CDR3 DNA: TGCAGCGTTGGACAGGACAGTGAAGCTTTCTTT. Full variable domain (remainder filled in from reference TRBV29-1 and TRBJ1-1): SAVISQKPSRDICQRGTSLTIQCQVDSQVTMMFWYRQQPGQSLTLIATANQGSEATYESGFVIDKFPISRPNLTFSTLTVSNMSPEDSSIYLCSVGQDSEAFFGQGTRLTVV.